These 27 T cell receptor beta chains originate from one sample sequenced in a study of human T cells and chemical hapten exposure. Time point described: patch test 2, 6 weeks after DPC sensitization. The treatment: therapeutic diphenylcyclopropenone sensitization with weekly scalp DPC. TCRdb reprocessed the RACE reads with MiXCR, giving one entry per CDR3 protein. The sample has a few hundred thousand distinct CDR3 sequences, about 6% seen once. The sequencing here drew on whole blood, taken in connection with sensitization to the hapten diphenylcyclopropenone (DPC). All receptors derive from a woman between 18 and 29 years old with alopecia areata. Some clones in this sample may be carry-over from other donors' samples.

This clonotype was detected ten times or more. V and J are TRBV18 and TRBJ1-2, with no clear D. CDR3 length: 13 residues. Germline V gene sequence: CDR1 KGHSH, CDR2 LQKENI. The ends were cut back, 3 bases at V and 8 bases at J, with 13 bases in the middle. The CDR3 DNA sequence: TGTGCCAGCTCACCCATGGAGGGTAAAGGCTACACCTTC. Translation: CASSPMEGKGYTF.

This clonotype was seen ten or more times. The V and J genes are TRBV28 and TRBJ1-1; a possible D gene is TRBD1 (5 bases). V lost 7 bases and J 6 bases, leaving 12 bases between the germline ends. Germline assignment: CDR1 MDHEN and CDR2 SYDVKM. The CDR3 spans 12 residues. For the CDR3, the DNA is TGTGCCAGCACCGTTACAGGACCTGAAGCTTTCTTT. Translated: CASTVTGPEAFF.

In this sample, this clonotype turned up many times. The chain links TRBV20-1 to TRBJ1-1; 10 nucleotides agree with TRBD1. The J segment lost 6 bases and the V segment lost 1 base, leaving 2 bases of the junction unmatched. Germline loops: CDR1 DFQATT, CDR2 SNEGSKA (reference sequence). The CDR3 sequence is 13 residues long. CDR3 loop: CSARGGQGAEAFF. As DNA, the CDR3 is TGCAGTGCTAGAGGCGGACAGGGGGCTGAAGCTTTCTTT.

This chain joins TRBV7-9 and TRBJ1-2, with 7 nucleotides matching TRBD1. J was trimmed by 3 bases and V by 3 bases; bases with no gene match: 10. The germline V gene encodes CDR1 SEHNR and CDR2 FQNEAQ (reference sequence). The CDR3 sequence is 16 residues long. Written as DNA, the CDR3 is TGTGCCAGCAGCTTTCCCCAGGGGGGGAAGGACTATGGCTACACCTTC. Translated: CASSFPQGGKDYGYTF.

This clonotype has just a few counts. The CDR3 sequence: CASSFPLIQETQYF. The CDR3 coding sequence is TGTGCCAGCAGCTTTCCACTGATACAAGAGACCCAGTACTTC. V and J are TRBV7-9 and TRBJ2-5; no reliable D call. The CDR3 runs to 14 residues. Germline V gene data show CDR1 as SEHNR and CDR2 as FQNEAQ (reference sequence). The V gene lost 3 bases and the J gene lost 2 bases, with 10 bases spanning the gap.

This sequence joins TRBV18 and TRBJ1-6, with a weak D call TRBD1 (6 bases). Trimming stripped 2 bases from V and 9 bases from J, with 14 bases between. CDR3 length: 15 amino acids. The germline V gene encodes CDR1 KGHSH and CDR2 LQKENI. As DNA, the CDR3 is TGTGCCAGCTCACCAGGCCCGGCAGGGGTTTCACCCCTCCACTTT. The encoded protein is CASSPGPAGVSPLHF.

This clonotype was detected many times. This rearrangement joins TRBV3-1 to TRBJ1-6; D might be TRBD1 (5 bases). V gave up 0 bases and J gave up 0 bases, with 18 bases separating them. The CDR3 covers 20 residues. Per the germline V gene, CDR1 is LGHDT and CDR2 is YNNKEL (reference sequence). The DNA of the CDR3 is TGTGCCAGCAGCCAAGATCGGAAAGGGACCCAGAGCTCCTATAATTCACCCCTCCACTTT. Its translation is CASSQDRKGTQSSYNSPLHF.

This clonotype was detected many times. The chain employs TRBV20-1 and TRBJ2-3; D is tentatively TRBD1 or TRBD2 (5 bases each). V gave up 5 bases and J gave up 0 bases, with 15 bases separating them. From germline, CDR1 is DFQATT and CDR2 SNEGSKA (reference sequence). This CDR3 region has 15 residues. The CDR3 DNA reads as TGCAGTGCTGTACGGGGACGGGCAAGCACAGATACGCAGTATTTT. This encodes CSAVRGRASTDTQYF.

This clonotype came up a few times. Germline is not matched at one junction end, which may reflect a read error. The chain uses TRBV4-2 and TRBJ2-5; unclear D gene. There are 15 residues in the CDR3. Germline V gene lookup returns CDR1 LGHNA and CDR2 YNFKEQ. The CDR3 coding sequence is TGTGCCAGCAGCCAAGAACGGCTATACCAGGAGACCCAGTACTTC. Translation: CASSQERLYQETQYF.

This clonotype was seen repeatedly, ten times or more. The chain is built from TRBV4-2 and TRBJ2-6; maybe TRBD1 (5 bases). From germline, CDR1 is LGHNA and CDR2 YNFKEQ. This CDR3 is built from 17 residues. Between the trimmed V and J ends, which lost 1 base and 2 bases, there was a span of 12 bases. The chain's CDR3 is CASSQVLMTAGANVLTF. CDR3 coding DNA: TGTGCCAGCAGCCAAGTCCTAATGACAGCTGGGGCCAACGTCCTGACTTTC.

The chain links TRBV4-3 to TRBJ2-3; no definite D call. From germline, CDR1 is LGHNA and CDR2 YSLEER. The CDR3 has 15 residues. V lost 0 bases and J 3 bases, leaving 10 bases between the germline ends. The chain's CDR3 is CASSQEQGETDTQYF. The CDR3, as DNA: TGCGCCAGCAGCCAAGAACAAGGAGAAACAGATACGCAGTATTTT.

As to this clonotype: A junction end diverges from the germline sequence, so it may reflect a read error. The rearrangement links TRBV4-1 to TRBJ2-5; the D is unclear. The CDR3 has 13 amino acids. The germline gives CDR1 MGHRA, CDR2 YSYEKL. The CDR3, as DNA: TGCGCCAGCAGCCAAGCAGCAAGAGAGGCCCAGTACTTC. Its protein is CASSQAAREAQYF.

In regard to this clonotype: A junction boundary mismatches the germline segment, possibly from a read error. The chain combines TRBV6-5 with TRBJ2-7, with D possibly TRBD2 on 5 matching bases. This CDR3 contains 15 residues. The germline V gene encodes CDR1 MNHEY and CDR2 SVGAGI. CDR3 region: CASCYSIRGTYEQYF. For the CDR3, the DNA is TGTGCCAGCTGTTACTCGATTCGGGGAACCTACGAGCAGTACTTC.

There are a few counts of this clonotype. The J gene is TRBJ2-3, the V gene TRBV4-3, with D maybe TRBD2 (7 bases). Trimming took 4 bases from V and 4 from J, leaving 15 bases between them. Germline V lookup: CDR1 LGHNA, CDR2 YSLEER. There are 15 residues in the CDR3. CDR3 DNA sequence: TGCGCCAGCAGCCCGCCAAGGGGGGGGGCAGATACGCAGTATTTT. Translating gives CASSPPRGGADTQYF.

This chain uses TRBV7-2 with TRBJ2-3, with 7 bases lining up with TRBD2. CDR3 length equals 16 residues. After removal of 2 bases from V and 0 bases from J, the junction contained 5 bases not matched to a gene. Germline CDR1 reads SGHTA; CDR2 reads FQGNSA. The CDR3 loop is CASSLFGGDSTDTQYF. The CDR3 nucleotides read TGTGCCAGCAGCTTATTTGGGGGGGACAGCACAGATACGCAGTATTTT.

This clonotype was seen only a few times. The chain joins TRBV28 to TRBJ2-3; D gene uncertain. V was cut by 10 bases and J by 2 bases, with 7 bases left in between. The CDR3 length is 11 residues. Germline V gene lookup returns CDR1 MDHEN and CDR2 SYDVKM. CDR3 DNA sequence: TGTGCCACCTCCTTCACAGATACGCAGTATTTT. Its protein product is CATSFTDTQYF. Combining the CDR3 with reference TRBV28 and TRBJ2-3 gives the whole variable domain DVKVTQSSRYLVKRTGEKVFLECVQDMDHENMFWYRQDPGLGLRLIYFSYDVKMKEKGDIPEGYSVSREKKERFSLILESASTNQTSMYLCATSFTDTQYFGPGTRLTVL.

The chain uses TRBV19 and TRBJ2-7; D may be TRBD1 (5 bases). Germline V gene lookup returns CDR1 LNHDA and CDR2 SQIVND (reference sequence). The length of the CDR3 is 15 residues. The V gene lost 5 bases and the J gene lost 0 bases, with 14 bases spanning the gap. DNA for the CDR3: TGTGCCAGTAGTCAGGGAACAGTCCTCTCCTACGAGCAGTACTTC. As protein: CASSQGTVLSYEQYF.

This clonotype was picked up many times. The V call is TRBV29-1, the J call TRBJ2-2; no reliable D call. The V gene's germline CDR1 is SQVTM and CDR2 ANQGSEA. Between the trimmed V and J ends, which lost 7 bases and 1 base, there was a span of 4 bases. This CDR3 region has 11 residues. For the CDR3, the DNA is TGCAGCGCTAAGAACACCGGGGAGCTGTTTTTT. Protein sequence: CSAKNTGELFF.

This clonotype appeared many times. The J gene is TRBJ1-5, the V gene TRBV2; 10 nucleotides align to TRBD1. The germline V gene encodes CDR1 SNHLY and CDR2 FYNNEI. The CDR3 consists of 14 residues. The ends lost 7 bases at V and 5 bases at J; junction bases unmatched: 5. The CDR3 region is CASTRDRGDQPQHF. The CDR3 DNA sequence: TGTGCCAGCACGAGGGACAGGGGCGATCAGCCCCAGCATTTT.

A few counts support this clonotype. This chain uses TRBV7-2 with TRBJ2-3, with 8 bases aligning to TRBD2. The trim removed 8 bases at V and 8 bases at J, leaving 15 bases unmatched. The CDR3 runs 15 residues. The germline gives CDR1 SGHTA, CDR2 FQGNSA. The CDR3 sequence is CASSRRAGGQGTQYF. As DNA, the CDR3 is TGTGCCAGCTCCCGTCGCGCGGGGGGTCAGGGTACGCAGTATTTT.

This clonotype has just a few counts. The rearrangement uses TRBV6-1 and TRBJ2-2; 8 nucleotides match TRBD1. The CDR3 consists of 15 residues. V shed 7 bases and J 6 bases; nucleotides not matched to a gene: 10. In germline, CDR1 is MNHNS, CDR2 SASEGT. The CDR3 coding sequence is TGTGCCAGCAAGTGGGGGGACAGGAGTCCCGGGGAGCTGTTTTTT. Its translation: CASKWGDRSPGELFF.

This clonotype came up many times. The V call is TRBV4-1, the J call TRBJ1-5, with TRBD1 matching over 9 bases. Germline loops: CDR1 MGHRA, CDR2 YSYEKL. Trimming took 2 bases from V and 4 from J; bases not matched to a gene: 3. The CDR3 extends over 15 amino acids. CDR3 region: CASSQLQGANQPQHF. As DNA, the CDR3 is TGCGCCAGCAGCCAACTACAGGGGGCGAATCAGCCCCAGCATTTT.

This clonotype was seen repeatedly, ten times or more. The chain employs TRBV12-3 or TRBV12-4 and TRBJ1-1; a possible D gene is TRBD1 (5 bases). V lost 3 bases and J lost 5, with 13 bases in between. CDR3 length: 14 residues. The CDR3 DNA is TGTGCCAGCAGTTTTCAGGGAGTGGTAACTGAAGCTTTCTTT. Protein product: CASSFQGVVTEAFF.

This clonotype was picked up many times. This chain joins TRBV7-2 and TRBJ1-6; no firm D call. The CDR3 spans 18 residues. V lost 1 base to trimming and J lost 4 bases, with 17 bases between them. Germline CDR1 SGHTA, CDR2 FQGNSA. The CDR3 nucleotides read TGTGCCAGCAGCTTAGTGCCGACGATGATATCTTATAATTCACCCCTCCACTTT. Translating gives CASSLVPTMISYNSPLHF.

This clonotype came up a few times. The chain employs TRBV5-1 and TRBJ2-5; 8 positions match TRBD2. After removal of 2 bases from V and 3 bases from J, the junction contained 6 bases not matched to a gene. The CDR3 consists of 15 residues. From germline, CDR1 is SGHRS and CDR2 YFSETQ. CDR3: CASSLGSGTKETQYF. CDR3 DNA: TGCGCCAGCAGCTTAGGTAGCGGGACCAAAGAGACCCAGTACTTC.

CDR3 nucleotide sequence: TGTGCCAGCAGTTCCGACTTCAATGAGCAGTTCTTC. It codes for CASSSDFNEQFF. J is TRBJ2-1 and V is TRBV27; no clear D gene. The length of the CDR3 is 12 residues. V lost 4 bases and J 6 bases, leaving 7 bases between the germline ends. The germline gives CDR1 MNHEY, CDR2 SMNVEV (reference sequence).

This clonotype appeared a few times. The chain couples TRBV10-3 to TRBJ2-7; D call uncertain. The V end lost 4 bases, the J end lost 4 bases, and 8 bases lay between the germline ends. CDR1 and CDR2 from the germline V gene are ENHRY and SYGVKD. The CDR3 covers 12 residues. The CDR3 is CAISAVTYEQYF. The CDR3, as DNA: TGTGCCATCAGTGCAGTTACTTACGAGCAGTACTTC.